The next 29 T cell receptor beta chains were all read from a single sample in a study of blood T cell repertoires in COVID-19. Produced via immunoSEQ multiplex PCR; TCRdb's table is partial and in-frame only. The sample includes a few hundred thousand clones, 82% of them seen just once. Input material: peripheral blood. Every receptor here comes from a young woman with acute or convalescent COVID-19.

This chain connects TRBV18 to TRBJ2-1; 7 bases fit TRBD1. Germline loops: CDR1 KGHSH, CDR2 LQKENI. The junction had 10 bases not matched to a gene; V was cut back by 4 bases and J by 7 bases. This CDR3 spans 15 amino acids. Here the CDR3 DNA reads TGTGCCAGCTCACGCACCGGGACAGCTCGAAATGAGCAGTTCTTC. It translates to CASSRTGTARNEQFF. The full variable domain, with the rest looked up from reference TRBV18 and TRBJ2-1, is NAGVMQNPRHLVRRRGQEARLRCSPMKGHSHVYWYRQLPEEGLKFMVYLQKENIIDESGMPKERFSAEFPKEGPSILRIQQVVRGDSAAYFCASSRTGTARNEQFFGPGTRLTVL.

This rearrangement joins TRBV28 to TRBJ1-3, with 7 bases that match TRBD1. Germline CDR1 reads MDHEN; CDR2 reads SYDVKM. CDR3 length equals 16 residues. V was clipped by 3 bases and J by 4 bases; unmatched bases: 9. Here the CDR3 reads CASSFPPTGRGNTIYF. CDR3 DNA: TGTGCCAGCAGTTTCCCCCCGACAGGGAGGGGAAACACCATATATTTT.

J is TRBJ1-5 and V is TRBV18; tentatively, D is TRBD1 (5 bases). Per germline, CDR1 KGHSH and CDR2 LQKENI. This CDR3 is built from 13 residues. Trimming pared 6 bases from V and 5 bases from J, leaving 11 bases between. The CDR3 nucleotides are TGTGCCAGCTCGCTTGGGGGGGATCAGCCCCAGCATTTT. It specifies CASSLGGDQPQHF.

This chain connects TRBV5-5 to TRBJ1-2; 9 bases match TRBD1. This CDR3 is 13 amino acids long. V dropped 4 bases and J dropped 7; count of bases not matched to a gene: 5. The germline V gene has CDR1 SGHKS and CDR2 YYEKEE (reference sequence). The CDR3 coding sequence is TGTGCCAGCAGCACGGGACAGGGAAGTGGCTACACCTTC. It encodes CASSTGQGSGYTF.

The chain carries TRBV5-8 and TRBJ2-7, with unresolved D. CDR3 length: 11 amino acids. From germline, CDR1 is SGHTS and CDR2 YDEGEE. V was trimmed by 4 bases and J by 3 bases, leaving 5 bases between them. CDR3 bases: TGTGCCAGCAGCCCAGACTACGAGCAGTACTTC. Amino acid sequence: CASSPDYEQYF.

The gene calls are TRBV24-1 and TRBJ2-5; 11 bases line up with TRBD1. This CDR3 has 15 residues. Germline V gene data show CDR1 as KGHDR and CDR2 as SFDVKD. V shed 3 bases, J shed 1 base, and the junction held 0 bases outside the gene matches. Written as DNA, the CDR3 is TGTGCCACCAGTGATGGACAGGGGGCCCAAGAGACCCAGTACTTC. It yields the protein CATSDGQGAQETQYF.

The CDR3 region has the DNA TGCAGCACAGGTCCGAACGAGCAGTACTTC. Protein product: CSTGPNEQYF. The chain links TRBV20-1 to TRBJ2-7; D might be TRBD1 (5 bases). CDR1 and CDR2 from the germline V gene are DFQATT and SNEGSKA (reference sequence). The CDR3 totals 10 residues.

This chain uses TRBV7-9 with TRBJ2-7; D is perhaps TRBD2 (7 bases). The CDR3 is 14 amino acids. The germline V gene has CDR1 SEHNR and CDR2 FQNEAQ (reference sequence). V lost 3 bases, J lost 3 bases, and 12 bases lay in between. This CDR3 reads CASSFGQRGYEQYF. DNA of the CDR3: TGTGCCAGCAGCTTTGGACAGCGGGGCTACGAGCAGTACTTC.

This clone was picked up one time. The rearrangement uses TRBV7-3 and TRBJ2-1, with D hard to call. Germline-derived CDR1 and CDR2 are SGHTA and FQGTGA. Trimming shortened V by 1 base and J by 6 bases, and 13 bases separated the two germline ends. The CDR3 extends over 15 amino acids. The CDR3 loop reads CASSLRSPPGNEQFF. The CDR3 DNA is TGTGCCAGCAGCTTAAGGAGTCCCCCGGGCAATGAGCAGTTCTTC.

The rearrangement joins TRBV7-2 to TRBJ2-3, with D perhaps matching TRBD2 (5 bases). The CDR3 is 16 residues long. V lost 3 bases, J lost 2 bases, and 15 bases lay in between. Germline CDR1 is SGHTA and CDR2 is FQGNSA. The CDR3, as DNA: TGTGCCAGCAGCTTCAAGCGGTTGGGCCCCACAGATACGCAGTATTTT. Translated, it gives CASSFKRLGPTDTQYF.

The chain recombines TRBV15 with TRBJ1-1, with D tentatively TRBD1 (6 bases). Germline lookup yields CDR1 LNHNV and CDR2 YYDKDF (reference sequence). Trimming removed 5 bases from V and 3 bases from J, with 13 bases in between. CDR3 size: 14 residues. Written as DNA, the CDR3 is TGTGCCACCAGCTTGAACAGGGAGTACACTGAAGCTTTCTTT. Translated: CATSLNREYTEAFF.

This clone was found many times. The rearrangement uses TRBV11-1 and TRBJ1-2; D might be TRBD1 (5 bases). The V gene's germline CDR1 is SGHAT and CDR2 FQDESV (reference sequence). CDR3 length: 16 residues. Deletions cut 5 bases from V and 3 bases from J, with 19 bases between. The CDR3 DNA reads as TGTGCCAGCAGCCCCAGGGATGTGGAGCGATACTATGGCTACACCTTC. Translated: CASSPRDVERYYGYTF.

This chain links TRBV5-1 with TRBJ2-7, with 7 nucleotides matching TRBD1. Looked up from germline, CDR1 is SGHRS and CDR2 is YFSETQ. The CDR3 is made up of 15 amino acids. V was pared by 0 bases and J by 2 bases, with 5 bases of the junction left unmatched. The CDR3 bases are TGCGCCAGCAGCTTGGACCGACAGGGTCCCTACGAGCAGTACTTC. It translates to CASSLDRQGPYEQYF.

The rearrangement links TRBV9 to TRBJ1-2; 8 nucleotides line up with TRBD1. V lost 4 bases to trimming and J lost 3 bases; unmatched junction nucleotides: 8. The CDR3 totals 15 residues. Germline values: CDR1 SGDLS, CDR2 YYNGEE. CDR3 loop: CASSTLDRADYGYTF. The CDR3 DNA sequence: TGTGCCAGCAGCACCCTGGACAGGGCCGACTATGGCTACACCTTC.

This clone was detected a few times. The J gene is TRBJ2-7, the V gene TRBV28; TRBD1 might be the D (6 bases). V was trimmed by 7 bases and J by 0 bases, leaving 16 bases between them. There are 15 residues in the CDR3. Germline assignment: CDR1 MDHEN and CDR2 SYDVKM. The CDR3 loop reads CASNPLTGNSYEQYF. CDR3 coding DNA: TGTGCCAGCAACCCATTAACAGGGAACTCCTACGAGCAGTACTTC.

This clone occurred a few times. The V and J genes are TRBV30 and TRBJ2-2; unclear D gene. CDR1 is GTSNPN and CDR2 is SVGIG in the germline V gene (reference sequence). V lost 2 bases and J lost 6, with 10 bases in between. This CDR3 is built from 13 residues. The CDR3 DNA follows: TGTGCCTGGAGTCCTCGTATAGCCGGGGAGCTGTTTTTT. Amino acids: CAWSPRIAGELFF.

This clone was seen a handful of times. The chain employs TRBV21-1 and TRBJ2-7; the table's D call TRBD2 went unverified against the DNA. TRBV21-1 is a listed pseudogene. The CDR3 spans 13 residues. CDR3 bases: TGTGCCAGCCAGGAGGGCAACCTCTACGAGCAGTACTTC. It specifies CASQEGNLYEQYF.

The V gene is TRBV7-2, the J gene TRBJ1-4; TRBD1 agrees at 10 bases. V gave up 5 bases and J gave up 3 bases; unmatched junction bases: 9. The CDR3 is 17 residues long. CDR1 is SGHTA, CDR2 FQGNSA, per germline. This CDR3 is CASSLRQGASANEKLFF. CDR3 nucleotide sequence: TGTGCCAGCAGCCTGAGACAGGGGGCGTCTGCTAATGAAAAACTGTTTTTT.

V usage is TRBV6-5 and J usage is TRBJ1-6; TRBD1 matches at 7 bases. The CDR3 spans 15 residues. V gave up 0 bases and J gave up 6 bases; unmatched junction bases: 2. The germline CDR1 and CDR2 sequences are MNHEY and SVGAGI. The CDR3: CASSYSTGSNSPLHF. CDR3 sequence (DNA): TGTGCCAGCAGTTACTCGACAGGGAGTAATTCACCCCTCCACTTT.

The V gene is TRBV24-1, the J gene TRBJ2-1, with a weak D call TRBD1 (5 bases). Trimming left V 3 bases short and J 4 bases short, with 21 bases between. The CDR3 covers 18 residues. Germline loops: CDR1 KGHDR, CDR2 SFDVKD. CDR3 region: CATSDLRATAPNYNEQFF. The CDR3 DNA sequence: TGTGCCACCAGTGATCTTCGAGCGACAGCTCCCAATTACAATGAGCAGTTCTTC.

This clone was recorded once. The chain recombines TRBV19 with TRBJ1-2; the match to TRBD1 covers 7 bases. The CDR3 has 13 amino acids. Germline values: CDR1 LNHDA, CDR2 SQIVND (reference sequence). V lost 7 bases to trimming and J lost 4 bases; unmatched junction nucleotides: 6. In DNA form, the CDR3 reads TGTGCCAGTACGACAGGGATTATCTATGGCTACACCTTC. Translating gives CASTTGIIYGYTF.

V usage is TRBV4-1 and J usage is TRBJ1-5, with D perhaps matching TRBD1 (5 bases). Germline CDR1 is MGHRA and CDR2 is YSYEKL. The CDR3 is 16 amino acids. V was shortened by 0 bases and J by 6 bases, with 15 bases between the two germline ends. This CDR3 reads CASSQDPRGSTQPQHF. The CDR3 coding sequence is TGCGCCAGCAGCCAAGATCCAAGGGGTTCCACTCAGCCCCAGCATTTT.

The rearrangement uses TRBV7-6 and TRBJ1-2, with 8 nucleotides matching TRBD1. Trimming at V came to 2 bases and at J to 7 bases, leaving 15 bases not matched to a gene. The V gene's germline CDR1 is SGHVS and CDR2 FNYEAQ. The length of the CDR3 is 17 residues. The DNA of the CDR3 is TGTGCCAGCAGCTTATTTGAGACAGGGGCAATGTTTGGTGGCTACACCTTC. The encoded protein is CASSLFETGAMFGGYTF.

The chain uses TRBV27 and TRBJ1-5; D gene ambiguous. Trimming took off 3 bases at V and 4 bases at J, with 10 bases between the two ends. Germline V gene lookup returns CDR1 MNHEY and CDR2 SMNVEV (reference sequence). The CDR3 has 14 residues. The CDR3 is CASSLKGRNQPQHF. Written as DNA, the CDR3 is TGTGCCAGCAGTTTGAAAGGGAGGAATCAGCCCCAGCATTTT.

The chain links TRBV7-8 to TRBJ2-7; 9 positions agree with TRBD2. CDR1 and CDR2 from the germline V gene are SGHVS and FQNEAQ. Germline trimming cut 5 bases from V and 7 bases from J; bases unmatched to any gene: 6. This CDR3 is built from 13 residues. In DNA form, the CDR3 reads TGTGCCAGCAGCCTACCTAGCGGGAATGAGCAGTACTTC. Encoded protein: CASSLPSGNEQYF.

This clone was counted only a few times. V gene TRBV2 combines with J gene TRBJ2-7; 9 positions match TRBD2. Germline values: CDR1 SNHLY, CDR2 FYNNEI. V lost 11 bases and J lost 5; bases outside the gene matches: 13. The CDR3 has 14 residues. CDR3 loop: CAGRSGLASNEQYF. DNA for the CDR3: TGTGCCGGTCGCAGCGGACTAGCGTCCAACGAGCAGTACTTC.

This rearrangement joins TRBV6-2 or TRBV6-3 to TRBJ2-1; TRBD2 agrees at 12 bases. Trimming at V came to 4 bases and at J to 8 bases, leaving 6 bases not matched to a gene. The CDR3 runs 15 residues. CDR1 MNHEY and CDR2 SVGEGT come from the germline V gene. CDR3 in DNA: TGTGCCAGCAGTTCCTCACTAGCGGGAGGTCATGAGCAGTTCTTC. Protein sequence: CASSSSLAGGHEQFF.

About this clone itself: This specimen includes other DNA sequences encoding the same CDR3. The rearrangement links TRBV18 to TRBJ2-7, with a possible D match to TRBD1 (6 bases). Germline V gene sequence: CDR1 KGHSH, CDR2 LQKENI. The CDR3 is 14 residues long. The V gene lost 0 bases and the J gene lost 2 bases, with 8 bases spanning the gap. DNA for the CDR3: TGTGCCAGCTCACCACCGACAGGTGCCTACGAGCAGTACTTC. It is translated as CASSPPTGAYEQYF.

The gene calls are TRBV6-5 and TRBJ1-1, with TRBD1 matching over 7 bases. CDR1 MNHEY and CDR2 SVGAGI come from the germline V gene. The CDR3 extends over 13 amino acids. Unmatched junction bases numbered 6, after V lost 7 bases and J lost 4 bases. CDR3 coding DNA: TGTGCCAGCAAGCCGACAGGGCGCACTGAAGCTTTCTTT. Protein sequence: CASKPTGRTEAFF.